The sequence of this TCR beta chain was determined in a study of cytomegalovirus exposure and HLA in healthy donors. Overall study findings and caveats: Because they were indistinguishable, some V segments, including TRBV6-2 and TRBV6-3, were excluded. Rare TCR sequences dominated, though some public TCRs recurred in many donors. Presence/absence analyses rested on an assumption that sequencing depth was roughly uniform across donors.

PCR primers comprised 60 Vbeta and 13 Jbeta primers. Only in-frame clones appear in the TCRdb table, and some are missing; sequencing was by immunoSEQ multiplex PCR. The sample carries about 160,000 clones, 70% to 80% recorded once. Trimming took 6 bases from V and 1 from J, leaving 6 bases between them. Germline V gene lookup returns CDR1 SGHTA and CDR2 FQGNSA. There are 12 residues in the CDR3. On this clone: Its antigen is not identified. This specimen includes other DNA sequences encoding the same CDR3.

The sequencing sample was made of PBMCs. The V and J genes are TRBV7-2 and TRBJ1-1, with D hard to call. The TCR comes from a man in his 60s in good health and CMV-seronegative. The CDR3: CASSIQNTEAFF. In DNA form, the CDR3 reads TGTGCCAGCAGTATACAGAACACTGAAGCTTTCTTT.